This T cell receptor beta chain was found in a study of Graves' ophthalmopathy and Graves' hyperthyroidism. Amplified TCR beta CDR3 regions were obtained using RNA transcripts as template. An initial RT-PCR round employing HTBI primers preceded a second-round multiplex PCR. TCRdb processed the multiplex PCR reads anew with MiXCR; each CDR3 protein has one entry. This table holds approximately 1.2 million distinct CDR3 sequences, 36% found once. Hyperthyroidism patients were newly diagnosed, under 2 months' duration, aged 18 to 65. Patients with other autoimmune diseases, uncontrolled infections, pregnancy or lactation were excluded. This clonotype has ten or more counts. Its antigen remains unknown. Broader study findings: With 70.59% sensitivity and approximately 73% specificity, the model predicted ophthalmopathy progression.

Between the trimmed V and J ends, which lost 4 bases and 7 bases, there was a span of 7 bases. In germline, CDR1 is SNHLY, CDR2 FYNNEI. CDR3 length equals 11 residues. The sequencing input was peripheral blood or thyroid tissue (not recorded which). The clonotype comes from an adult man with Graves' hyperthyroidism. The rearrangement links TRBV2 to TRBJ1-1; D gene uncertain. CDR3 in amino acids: CASSGQLEAFF. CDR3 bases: TGTGCCAGCAGTGGGCAGCTTGAAGCTTTCTTT.